These T cell receptor beta chains were read from a single sample in a study of cytomegalovirus exposure and HLA in healthy donors. The repertoire was sequenced with immunoSEQ multiplex PCR; TCRdb's copy has only in-frame clones and lacks some. Of about 100,000 clones listed, roughly 84% are singletons. Sequencing was performed on PBMCs. These receptors all come from a woman aged 18-29 years in good health and CMV-seronegative. The CDR3 runs from the conserved cysteine through the conserved F or W. A D gene is named only where the DNA matches it firmly. A clone size is listed for some rows: how often the clone was seen (once, few, many), or a class if it is expanded.

D,size,J,V,CDR3,DNA
TRBD1,NA,TRBJ2-3,TRBV27,CASSQGARDTQYF,TGTGCCAGCAGCCAGGGGGCGCGGGATACGCAGTATTTT
TRBD1,once,TRBJ2-5,TRBV28,CASSLGTGKKETQYF,TGTGCCAGCAGTCTCGGGACAGGGAAAAAAGAGACCCAGTACTTC
TRBD1,NA,TRBJ1-2,TRBV7-9,CASSFGQGAKGGYTF,TGTGCCAGCAGTTTCGGACAGGGGGCGAAGGGTGGCTACACCTTC
NA,NA,TRBJ2-7,TRBV5-6,CASSLGTESYEQYF,TGTGCCAGCAGCTTGGGGACAGAGTCCTACGAGCAGTACTTC
TRBD1,once,TRBJ2-1,TRBV7-6,CASSLGGTGYNEQFF,TGTGCCAGCAGCTTAGGAGGGACAGGCTACAATGAGCAGTTCTTC
TRBD2,NA,TRBJ2-5,TRBV5-4,CASSPGLAEETQYF,TGTGCCAGCAGCCCGGGACTAGCGGAAGAGACCCAGTACTTC
NA,NA,TRBJ1-1,TRBV7-6,CASSLEVGGNTEAFF,TGTGCCAGCAGCTTAGAGGTCGGGGGAAACACTGAAGCTTTCTTT
NA,NA,TRBJ1-2,TRBV6-5,CASRARRSYGYTF,TGTGCCAGCAGAGCACGTCGGTCCTATGGCTACACCTTC
TRBD1,NA,TRBJ1-2,TRBV28,CASSLVNRGRYTF,TGTGCCAGCAGTTTGGTTAACAGGGGGCGATACACCTTC
TRBD1,NA,TRBJ1-1,TRBV19,CASSYDRGGTEAFF,TGTGCCAGTAGTTATGACAGGGGAGGTACTGAAGCTTTCTTT
NA,NA,TRBJ1-5,TRBV2,CASSDQRPMIGNQLQHF,TGTGCCAGCAGTGATCAGAGGCCTATGATCGGAAATCAGCTCCAGCATTTT
NA,NA,TRBJ2-2,TRBV10-3,CAISESVIYNPGELFF,TGTGCCATCAGTGAGTCTGTTATTTACAACCCCGGGGAGCTGTTTTTT
NA,NA,TRBJ1-4,TRBV9,CASSVGTLATNEKLFF,TGTGCCAGCAGCGTAGGGACATTGGCAACTAATGAAAAACTGTTTTTT
TRBD2,NA,TRBJ2-7,TRBV20-1,CSARTSYEQYF,TGCAGTGCCCGGACTAGTTACGAGCAGTACTTC
TRBD2,few,TRBJ2-1,TRBV7-2,CASSGGLDRSEQFF,TGTGCCAGCAGCGGCGGACTAGATCGAAGTGAGCAGTTCTTC
NA,once,TRBJ1-5,TRBV19,CASSDRAGVQPQHF,TGTGCCAGTAGCGATCGGGCAGGGGTGCAGCCCCAGCATTTT
TRBD1,NA,TRBJ2-1,TRBV11-3,CASSLEGQANYNEQFF,TGTGCCAGCAGCTTAGAGGGACAGGCTAACTACAATGAGCAGTTCTTC
NA,NA,TRBJ2-2,TRBV29-1,CSVDGVQGPNTGELFF,TGCAGCGTTGACGGTGTACAGGGACCAAACACCGGGGAGCTGTTTTTT
TRBD2,NA,TRBJ2-7,TRBV4-2,CASSQELRERYEQYF,TGTGCCAGCAGCCAAGAGCTGCGGGAGAGGTACGAGCAGTACTTC
NA,NA,TRBJ1-1,TRBV2,CASSVLRQARAEAFF,TGTGCCAGCAGTGTCTTGAGACAGGCGAGGGCTGAAGCTTTCTTT
TRBD2,NA,TRBJ2-7,TRBV28,CASTGLAGPYEQYF,TGTGCCAGCACCGGACTAGCGGGGCCCTACGAGCAGTACTTC
NA,NA,TRBJ2-7,TRBV14,CASSQGYRTYEQYF,TGTGCCAGCAGCCAAGGTTACAGAACCTACGAGCAGTACTTC
NA,NA,TRBJ1-1,TRBV11-1,CASSLGQNTEAFF,TGTGCCAGCAGCTTAGGTCAGAACACTGAAGCTTTCTTT